This T cell receptor (beta chain) was recorded in a study of OX40 agonist ivuxolimab in advanced cancers. About the research overall: The treatment was a fully human IgG2 OX40 agonist, ivuxolimab. It was permissible to have had prior anti-PD-1, anti-PD-L1 or anti-CTLA-4 therapy, and about 40% had some.

Study findings and constraints: Among the least clonally expanded were partial responders at 0.1-3.0 mg/kg.

On this clone: Its cognate antigen is unknown.

The V end was cut by 0 bases, the J end by 3 bases, with 13 bases between. The CDR3 spans 16 residues. CDR1 is SGHNT and CDR2 is YYREEE in the germline V gene (reference sequence). TCRdb's copy holds only in-frame clones and misses some; the assay was immunoSEQ multiplex PCR. The sample lists 30,000 to 45,000 clones; roughly 77% were seen once. Specimen: CD4+ or CD8+ T cells sorted from blood, collected in a trial of the OX40 agonist ivuxolimab. The chain combines TRBV5-4 with TRBJ2-4, with TRBD1 as a possible D gene (7 bases). This TCR came from an adult with an advanced solid tumor such as melanoma, head and neck, liver or kidney cancer. The CDR3 loop reads CASSLDSRGVKNIQYF. The CDR3 region has the DNA TGTGCCAGCAGCTTGGATAGCAGGGGGGTCAAAAACATTCAGTACTTC.